A single sample is the source of the 8 T cell receptor beta chains below, sequenced in a study of control samples from healthy donors and cancer patients. Only in-frame clones appear in the TCRdb table, and some are missing; sequencing was by immunoSEQ multiplex PCR. Of around 78,000 clones detected, about 93% appear once; the ten largest clones hold 4.8%. The sample consisted of blood. Receptors originate from a woman aged 18-30 years in good health.

This clone was seen once. V gene TRBV7-3 combines with J gene TRBJ2-5; D possibly uses TRBD1 or TRBD2 (6 bases each). The length of the CDR3 is 15 residues. Germline assignment: CDR1 SGHTA and CDR2 FQGTGA. With 2 bases removed from V and 4 bases from J, the gap between germline ends came to 14 bases. CDR3 sequence (DNA): TGTGCCAGCAGCTTATCTGGACGGGGGCCAGAGACCCAGTACTTC. Amino acids: CASSLSGRGPETQYF.

The chain couples TRBV28 to TRBJ1-1; D uncertain. Germline V CDR1 and CDR2: MDHEN, SYDVKM. The CDR3 has 13 residues. V gave up 6 bases and J gave up 3 bases, with 11 bases separating them. The CDR3 coding sequence is TGTGCCAGCAGGGGATTTTCGTACACTGAAGCTTTCTTT. This translates into CASRGFSYTEAFF.

The CDR3 protein is CASSLAILPYSNTEAFF. Here the CDR3 DNA reads TGTGCCAGCAGTTTAGCTATATTACCGTATAGTAACACTGAAGCTTTCTTT. This chain links TRBV27 with TRBJ1-1; D ambiguous. Germline CDR1 and CDR2: MNHEY and SMNVEV (reference sequence). V was clipped by 2 bases and J by 2 bases, with 18 bases between them. This CDR3 spans 17 amino acids.

CDR3 loop: CASSDSHRDRGYHPTNEKLFF. CDR3 sequence (DNA): TGTGCCAGCAGTGACTCCCACCGGGACAGGGGGTACCATCCAACTAATGAAAAACTGTTTTTT. The chain joins TRBV6-4 to TRBJ1-4, with 11 bases matching TRBD1. V shed 0 bases, J shed 0 bases, and the junction held 12 bases outside the gene matches. CDR1 and CDR2 from the germline V gene are MRHNA and SNTAGT. The CDR3 is 21 amino acids.

The gene calls are TRBV19 and TRBJ1-5; no reliable D call. The CDR3 has 14 residues. The germline V gene has CDR1 LNHDA and CDR2 SQIVND (reference sequence). Trimming stripped 9 bases from V and 0 bases from J, with 12 bases between. The CDR3 coding sequence is TGTGCCAGCTCGGACGGGTATAGCAATCAGCCCCAGCATTTT. Translation gives CASSDGYSNQPQHF. The variable domain in full, with the rest retrieved from reference TRBV19 and TRBJ1-5, is DGGITQSPKYLFRKEGQNVTLSCEQNLNHDAMYWYRQDPGQGLRLIYYSQIVNDFQKGDIAEGYSVSREKKESFPLTVTSAQKNPTAFYLCASSDGYSNQPQHFGDGTRLSIL.

The chain joins TRBV11-2 to TRBJ2-3; tentatively, D is TRBD2 (5 bases). Germline assignment: CDR1 SGHAT and CDR2 FQNNGV. CDR3 size: 13 residues. Trimming removed 1 base at V and 3 bases at J, with 5 bases between. CDR3 sequence (DNA): TGTGCCAGCAGCTTAGGGAGGACAGATACGCAGTATTTT. Translation: CASSLGRTDTQYF.

This chain links TRBV6-2 or TRBV6-3 with TRBJ2-3; D perhaps matches TRBD1 (6 bases). The germline gives CDR1 MNHEY, CDR2 SVGEGT. V dropped 4 bases and J dropped 0 bases, with 8 bases sitting between them. There are 14 residues in the CDR3. The CDR3 sequence is CASSSGTSTDTQYF. As DNA, the CDR3 is TGTGCCAGCAGTTCCGGGACAAGCACAGATACGCAGTATTTT.

The chain has TRBV27 and TRBJ1-2, with a tentative D call TRBD1 (6 bases). This CDR3 region has 13 residues. V lost 6 bases to trimming and J lost 7 bases, with 15 bases between them. The germline gives CDR1 MNHEY, CDR2 SMNVEV (reference sequence). The CDR3 is CASSSTGKSGYTF. CDR3 DNA sequence: TGTGCCAGCAGCTCAACAGGGAAGTCTGGCTACACCTTC.